This T cell receptor beta chain is from a study of regulatory T cells in long-lasting Graves disease. Researchers made TCR beta libraries by using iRepertoire HTBI primers and running Arm-PCR on CDR3 regions. TCRdb re-called the multiplex PCR reads through MiXCR, storing one row per CDR3 protein. Of a few hundred thousand distinct CDR3 sequences listed, under 25% are singletons. The germline CDR1 and CDR2 sequences are MNHEY and SMNVEV (reference sequence). The CDR3 length is 17 residues. V shed 5 bases and J 4 bases; nucleotides not matched to a gene: 11. Time point specified: persistent/refractory GD, antithyroid drugs over 5 years with positive TRAb. Making the TCR library involved RNA that had been extracted from PBMCs. This clonotype was recorded a few times.

This sample comprised peripheral blood mononuclear cells (PBMCs), obtained when the disease was refractory, from a patient treated with antithyroid drugs. The TCR sequence derives from a female donor with Graves disease. This chain connects TRBV27 to TRBJ2-2; 9 nucleotides align to TRBD2. CDR3 nucleotide sequence: TGTGCCAGCAGTCTGCTACCGGGACTAGCTTTCACCGGGGAGCTGTTTTTT. Encoded protein: CASSLLPGLAFTGELFF.